Included here is one T cell receptor (beta chain) sequence, with context. This sample is part of a study of CD8 T cells in Susac syndrome. The trim removed 1 base at V and 3 bases at J, leaving 8 bases unmatched. CDR3 length equals 16 residues. The germline V gene encodes CDR1 SGHAT and CDR2 FQNNGV. Reverse transcription of roughly 0.45 to 1 ug RNA used random hexamers. TCRdb passed the immunoSEQ multiplex PCR reads through MiXCR, listing each CDR3 protein once. The sample carries 150,000 to 200,000 distinct CDR3 sequences, approximately 95% recorded once. The clonotype was recovered from a human donor with multiple sclerosis. The chain has TRBV11-2 and TRBJ2-7; 8 bases line up with TRBD2. Specimen: CD4+ T cells from PBMCs. Written as DNA, the CDR3 is TGTGCCAGCAGCTTAGCCCGACTAGCGCGTAACTACGAGCAGTACTTC. Encoded protein: CASSLARLARNYEQYF. The complete variable domain, with remaining parts taken from reference TRBV11-2 and TRBJ2-7, reads EAGVAQSPRYKIIEKRQSVAFWCNPISGHATLYWYQQILGQGPKLLIQFQNNGVVDDSQLPKDRFSAERLKGVDSTLKIQPAKLEDSAVYLCASSLARLARNYEQYFGPGTRLTVT.